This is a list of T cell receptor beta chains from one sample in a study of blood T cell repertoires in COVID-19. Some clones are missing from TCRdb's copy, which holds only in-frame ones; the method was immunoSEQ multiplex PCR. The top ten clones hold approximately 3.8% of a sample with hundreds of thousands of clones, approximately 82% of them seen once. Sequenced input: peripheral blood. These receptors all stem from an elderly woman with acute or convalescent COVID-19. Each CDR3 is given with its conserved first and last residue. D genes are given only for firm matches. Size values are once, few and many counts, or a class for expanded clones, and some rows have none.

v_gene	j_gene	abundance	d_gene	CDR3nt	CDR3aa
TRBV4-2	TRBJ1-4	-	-	TGTGCCAGCAGCCAGACTGCGGCAGGGACTGGTGAAAAACTGTTTTTT	CASSQTAAGTGEKLFF
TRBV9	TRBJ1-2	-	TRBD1	TGTGCCAGCAGCGCCGAGGGCAACAGGGGGCGCGGCTACACCTTC	CASSAEGNRGRGYTF
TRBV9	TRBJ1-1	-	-	TGTGCCAGCAGCGTAGGCAACAGGGAGGGGACTGAAGCTTTCTTT	CASSVGNREGTEAFF
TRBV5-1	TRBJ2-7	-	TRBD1	TGCGCCAGCAGCCTGGATGGGACAGGATCGTTCGAGCAGTACTTC	CASSLDGTGSFEQYF
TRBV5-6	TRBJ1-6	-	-	TGTGCCAGCAGCTTGGGTCAGACCTATAATTCACCCCTCCACTTT	CASSLGQTYNSPLHF
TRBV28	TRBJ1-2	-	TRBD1	TGTGCCTCGGACAGGGGGAAGGGTGGCTACACCTTC	CASDRGKGGYTF
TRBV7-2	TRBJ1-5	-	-	TGTGCCAGCAGCACCGGGGGGGGCAATCAGCCCCAGCATTTT	CASSTGGGNQPQHF
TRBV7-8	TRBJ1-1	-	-	TGTGCCAGCAACTCCGAAAACTTGGTAGCTTTCTTT	CASNSENLVAFF
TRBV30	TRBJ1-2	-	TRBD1	TGTGCCTGGAGTGGGACAGGGGGCCGGTATGGCTACACCTTC	CAWSGTGGRYGYTF
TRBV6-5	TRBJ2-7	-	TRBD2	TGTGCCAGCAGCAGGCCGGGGGGAACCTACGAGCAGTACTTC	CASSRPGGTYEQYF
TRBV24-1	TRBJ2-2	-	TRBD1	TGTGCCACCAGTGATCCGGGACAGGGCAACACCGGGGAGCTGTTTTTT	CATSDPGQGNTGELFF
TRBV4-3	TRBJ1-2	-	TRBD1	TGCGCCAGCAGCCAAGGACAGGGACTGGGAGGCTACACCTTC	CASSQGQGLGGYTF
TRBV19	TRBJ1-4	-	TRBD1	TGTGCCAGCAGTAGGGCTACAGGGGTAAAGGAAAAACTGTTTTTT	CASSRATGVKEKLFF
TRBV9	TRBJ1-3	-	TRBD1	TGTGCCAGCAGCGCCCGGGACAGAGCTTTCTCTGGAAACACCATATATTTT	CASSARDRAFSGNTIYF
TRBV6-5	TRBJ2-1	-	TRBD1	TGTGCCAGCAGCCAGGGGGCGGGATACAATGAGCAGTTCTTC	CASSQGAGYNEQFF
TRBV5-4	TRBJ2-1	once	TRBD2	TGTGCCAGCAGCTTGGGCCTAGCGGGGGGCAATGAGCAGTTCTTC	CASSLGLAGGNEQFF
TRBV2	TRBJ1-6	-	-	TGTGCCAGCACCCGAGTGGGGCAGACTAATTCACCCCTCCACTTT	CASTRVGQTNSPLHF
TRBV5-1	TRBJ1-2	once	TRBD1	TGCGCCAGCAGCTTCGGGGGACAGGGGGTATATGGCTACACCTTC	CASSFGGQGVYGYTF
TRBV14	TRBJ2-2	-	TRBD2	TGTGCCAGCAGCCAACTGAACGGGGGGATACGCGGGGAGCTGTTTTTT	CASSQLNGGIRGELFF
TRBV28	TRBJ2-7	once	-	TGTGCCAGCAGCCCGCTAGGGGGAAGCTACGAGCAGTACTTC	CASSPLGGSYEQYF
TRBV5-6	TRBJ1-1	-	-	TGTGCCAGCAGCTCTAGAAGCGGAGGGACTGAAGCTTTCTTT	CASSSRSGGTEAFF
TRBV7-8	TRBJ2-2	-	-	TGTGCCAGCAGCCCTCGTTCGACAGTCGTCAACGGGGAGCTGTTTTTT	CASSPRSTVVNGELFF
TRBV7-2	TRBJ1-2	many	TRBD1	TGTGCCAGCAGCGCTGGGACAGCGACGTATGGCTACACCTTC	CASSAGTATYGYTF
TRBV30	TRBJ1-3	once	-	TGTGCCTGGAGTGTCAGGGTGTCCTCTGGAAACACCATATATTTT	CAWSVRVSSGNTIYF
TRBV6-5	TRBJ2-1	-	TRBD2	TGTGCCAGCAGAAAAGGTAGCGGGGGGGCCTCTGAGCAGTTCTTC	CASRKGSGGASEQFF
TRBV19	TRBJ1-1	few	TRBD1	TGTGCCAGTAGTATGGACAGGGGGCGCCTTGGTCTCGGTGAAGCTTTCTTT	CASSMDRGRLGLGEAFF
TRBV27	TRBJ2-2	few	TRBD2	TGTGCCAGCAGAAGACTAGCGGGGGCGAACACCGGGGAGCTGTTTTTT	CASRRLAGANTGELFF
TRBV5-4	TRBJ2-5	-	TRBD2	TGTGCCAGCAGCAACCCTAGCGGGGGGGCCAGAGAGACCCAGTACTTC	CASSNPSGGARETQYF
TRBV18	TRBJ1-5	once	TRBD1	TGTGCCAGCTCACCGGACAGGGACAATCAGCCCCAGCATTTT	CASSPDRDNQPQHF
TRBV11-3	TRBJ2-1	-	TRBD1	TGTGCCAGCAGGGGACAGGGAAGCTCCTACAATGAGCAGTTCTTC	CASRGQGSSYNEQFF
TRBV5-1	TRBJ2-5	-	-	TGCGCCAGCAGCCTATACCAAGAGACCCAGTACTTC	CASSLYQETQYF
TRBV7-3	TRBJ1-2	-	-	TGTGCCAGCAGCTTAGGTTCGGTTGGTGGCTACACCTTC	CASSLGSVGGYTF
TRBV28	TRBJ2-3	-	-	TGTGCCACCGAAGACAGAAAGAGCACAGATACGCAGTATTTT	CATEDRKSTDTQYF
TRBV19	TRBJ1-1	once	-	TGTGCCAGTATGCGACACAAGAACACTGAAGCTTTCTTT	CASMRHKNTEAFF
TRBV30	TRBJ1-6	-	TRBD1	TGTGCCTGGTCCCCAGGGGGTAGTGGGTCACCCCTCCACTTT	CAWSPGGSGSPLHF
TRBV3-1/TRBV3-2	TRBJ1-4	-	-	TGTGCCAGCAGCCCCCGGGGAGGGGGGGGTGAAAAACTGTTTTTT	CASSPRGGGGEKLFF
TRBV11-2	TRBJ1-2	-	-	TGTGCCAGCAGCTCCGGAGGGGAGGGGACTGGCTACACCTTC	CASSSGGEGTGYTF
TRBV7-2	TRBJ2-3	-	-	TGTGCCAGCAGCCCTCCTCCCGTAGCAGATACGCAGTATTTT	CASSPPPVADTQYF
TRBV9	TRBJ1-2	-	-	TGTGCCAGCAGCGTAGGGGCAGCCTCTGACTATGGCTACACCTTC	CASSVGAASDYGYTF
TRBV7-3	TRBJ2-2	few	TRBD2	TGTGCCAGCAGCTTAACCCCTAGCGGAGGCACCGGGGAGCTGTTTTTT	CASSLTPSGGTGELFF
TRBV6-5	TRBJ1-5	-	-	TGTGCCAGCAGTTTGGGGGGGGTTGGCAATCAGCCCCAGCATTTT	CASSLGGVGNQPQHF